The clone carrying this T cell receptor (beta chain) has a count of ten or more. V gave up 4 bases and J gave up 0 bases, with 14 bases separating them. The CDR3 spans 16 residues. Germline V gene sequence: CDR1 MDHEN, CDR2 SYDVKM. Via MiXCR, TCRdb re-called the 5' RACE reads, giving one row per CDR3 protein. The sample consists of some 64,000 distinct CDR3 sequences, roughly 23% of them appearing once. The specimen sequenced was memory CD4+ T cells sorted from a lymph node. Subset in this sample: memory CD4+ T cells, CD4+CD45RO+CD25-. The chain carries TRBV28 and TRBJ2-3, with D possibly matching TRBD2 (5 bases). This clonotype originated in a female donor with breast cancer. The CDR3 sequence is CASSWLAGSSTDTQYF. CDR3 bases: TGTGCCAGCAGTTGGTTGGCGGGCAGCAGCACAGATACGCAGTATTTT.